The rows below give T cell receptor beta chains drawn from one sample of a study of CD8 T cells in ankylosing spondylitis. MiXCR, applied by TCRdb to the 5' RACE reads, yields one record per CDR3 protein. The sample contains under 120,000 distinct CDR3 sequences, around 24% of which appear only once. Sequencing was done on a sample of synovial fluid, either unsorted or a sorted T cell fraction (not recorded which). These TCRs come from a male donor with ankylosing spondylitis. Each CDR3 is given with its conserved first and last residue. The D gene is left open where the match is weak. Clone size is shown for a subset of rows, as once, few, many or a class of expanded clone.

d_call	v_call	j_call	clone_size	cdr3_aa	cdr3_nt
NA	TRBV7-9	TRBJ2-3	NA	CASSVSDTQYF	TGTGCCAGCAGCGTATCAGATACGCAGTATTTT
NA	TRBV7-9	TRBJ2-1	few	CASSFDRHNEQFF	TGTGCCAGCAGCTTTGACCGCCACAATGAGCAGTTCTTC
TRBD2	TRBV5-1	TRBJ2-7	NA	CASSRELAANEQYF	TGCGCCAGCAGCCGGGAACTAGCGGCCAACGAGCAGTACTTC
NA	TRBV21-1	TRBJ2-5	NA	CASSKGEKQLYQETQYF	TGTGCCAGCAGCAAAGGAGAGAAACAGCTGTACCAAGAGACCCAGTACTTC
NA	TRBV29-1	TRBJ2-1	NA	CSTGSSGSYNEQFF	TGCAGCACAGGGTCCAGCGGGTCCTACAATGAGCAGTTCTTC
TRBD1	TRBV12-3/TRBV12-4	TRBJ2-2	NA	CASGRDRDIGGELFF	TGTGCCAGCGGGAGGGACAGGGACATTGGCGGGGAGCTGTTTTTT
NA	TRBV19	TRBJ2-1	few	CASSSGSGQKYNEQFF	TGTGCCAGTAGTTCGGGGAGCGGACAGAAATACAATGAGCAGTTCTTC
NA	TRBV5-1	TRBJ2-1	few	CASSFSGNEQFF	TGCGCCAGCAGCTTCAGCGGTAATGAGCAGTTCTTC
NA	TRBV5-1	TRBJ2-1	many	CASSLVGASYNEQFF	TGCGCCAGCAGCTTGGTCGGGGCTTCCTACAATGAGCAGTTCTTC
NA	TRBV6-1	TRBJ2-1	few	CASRPRPDNEQFF	TGTGCCAGCAGACCCAGACCTGACAATGAGCAGTTCTTC
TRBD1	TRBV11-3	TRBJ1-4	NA	CASSYGQGSEKLFF	TGTGCCAGCAGCTACGGACAGGGAAGCGAAAAACTGTTTTTT
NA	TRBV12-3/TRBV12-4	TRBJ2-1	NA	CASSPPGYNEQFF	TGTGCCAGCAGTCCACCCGGGTACAATGAGCAGTTCTTC
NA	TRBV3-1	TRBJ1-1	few	CASSPTGEDEAFF	TGTGCCAGCAGCCCAACGGGGGAGGATGAAGCTTTCTTT
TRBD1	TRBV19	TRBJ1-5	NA	CASKPTGSISNQPQHF	TGTGCCAGTAAGCCGACAGGGAGTATTAGCAATCAGCCCCAGCATTTT
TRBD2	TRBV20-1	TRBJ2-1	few	CSATLAGVTEQFF	TGCAGTGCTACACTAGCGGGAGTTACTGAGCAGTTCTTC
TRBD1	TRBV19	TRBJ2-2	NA	CASSGTARTGELFF	TGTGCCAGTAGTGGGACAGCGAGGACCGGGGAGCTGTTTTTT
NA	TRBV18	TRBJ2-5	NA	CASSPPGRQRDQETQYF	TGTGCCAGCTCACCCCCTGGAAGACAGCGGGACCAAGAGACCCAGTACTTC
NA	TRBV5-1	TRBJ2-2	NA	CASSYGLMGTGELFF	TGCGCCAGCAGCTACGGATTGATGGGCACCGGGGAGCTGTTTTTT
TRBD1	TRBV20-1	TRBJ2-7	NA	CSAGDRVSYEQYF	TGCAGTGCTGGGGACAGGGTCTCCTACGAGCAGTACTTC
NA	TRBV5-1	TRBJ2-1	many	CASSQFSMNEQFF	TGCGCCAGCAGCCAATTTTCAATGAATGAGCAGTTCTTC
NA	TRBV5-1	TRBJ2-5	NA	CASSFSGTPGETQYF	TGCGCCAGCAGCTTCTCCGGGACCCCTGGGGAGACCCAGTACTTC
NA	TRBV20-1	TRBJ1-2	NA	CSARGVAKGANYGYTF	TGCAGTGCTAGGGGGGTGGCGAAGGGGGCTAACTATGGCTACACCTTC
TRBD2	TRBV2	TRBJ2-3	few	CASSRLAGDGTDTQYF	TGTGCCAGCAGCCGACTAGCGGGTGATGGCACAGATACGCAGTATTTT
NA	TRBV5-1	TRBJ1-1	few	CASSLPGPEAFF	TGCGCCAGCAGCTTACCGGGGCCTGAAGCTTTCTTT
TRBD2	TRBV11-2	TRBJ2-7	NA	CASSLEGTSGRVNEQYF	TGTGCCAGCAGCTTAGAGGGGACTAGCGGGAGGGTTAACGAGCAGTACTTC
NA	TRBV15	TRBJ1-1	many	CATSTTGNTEAFF	TGTGCCACCAGCACAACGGGGAACACTGAAGCTTTCTTT
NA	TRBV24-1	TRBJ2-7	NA	CATSGAQGGRGVDEQYF	TGTGCCACCAGTGGGGCCCAGGGGGGGCGCGGAGTGGACGAGCAGTACTTC
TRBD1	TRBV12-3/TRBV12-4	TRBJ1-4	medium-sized	CASSLGQGIGKLFF	TGTGCCAGCAGTTTGGGACAGGGGATCGGAAAACTGTTTTTT
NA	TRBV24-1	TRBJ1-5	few	CAAGGRGGQPQHF	TGTGCCGCCGGAGGCCGGGGCGGGCAGCCCCAGCATTTT
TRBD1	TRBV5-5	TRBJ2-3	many	CASSPGTGETDTQYF	TGTGCCAGCAGCCCCGGGACAGGGGAAACAGATACGCAGTATTTT
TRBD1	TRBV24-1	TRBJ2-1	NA	CATKRTGGNEQFF	TGTGCCACCAAGAGGACAGGGGGCAATGAGCAGTTCTTC
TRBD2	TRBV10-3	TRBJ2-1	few	CAISLSGNGLIVNEQFF	TGTGCCATCAGCCTCAGCGGGAACGGACTAATAGTTAATGAGCAGTTCTTC
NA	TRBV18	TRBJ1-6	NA	CASSPTPVDSPLHF	TGTGCCAGCTCACCGACACCGGTGGATTCCCCCCTCCACTTT
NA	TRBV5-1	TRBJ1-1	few	CASSGQAAGDEAFF	TGCGCCAGCAGCGGTCAGGCGGCGGGGGATGAAGCTTTCTTT